Following are 21 T cell receptor beta chains from one sample sequenced in a study of regulatory T cells in long-lasting Graves disease. Arm-PCR with iRepertoire HTBI primers amplified the CDR3 regions for these TCR beta libraries. TCRdb re-analysed the multiplex PCR reads in MiXCR, keeping a single row per CDR3 protein. Altogether 390,000 or so distinct CDR3 sequences are present, approximately 12% being singletons, with the ten largest covering approximately 19%. The time point here: newly diagnosed GD, antithyroid drugs for less than 3 months. There was RNA extracted from PBMCs, and the TCR library was made from it. This same sample was also taken into another study, of T cells in Graves' hyperthyroidism and ophthalmopathy.

This specimen consisted of peripheral blood mononuclear cells (PBMCs), obtained at new diagnosis, from a patient treated with antithyroid drugs. These receptors came from a woman under 30 with Graves disease.

A few counts support this clonotype. The CDR3 sequence is CASSWGNYGYTF. Here the CDR3 DNA reads TGCGCCAGCAGCTGGGGGAATTATGGCTACACCTTC. The rearrangement links TRBV4-3 to TRBJ1-2; tentative D call: TRBD1 (5 bases). The ends were cut back, 5 bases at V and 5 bases at J, with 9 bases in the middle. Looked up from germline, CDR1 is LGHNA and CDR2 is YSLEER. The CDR3 consists of 12 residues.

This clonotype was seen at least ten times. The gene calls are TRBV20-1 and TRBJ2-5; perhaps D is TRBD1 or TRBD2 (6 bases each). The germline V gene encodes CDR1 DFQATT and CDR2 SNEGSKA (reference sequence). The CDR3 is made up of 14 amino acids. The germline V and J ends were trimmed by 4 bases and 5 bases, with 17 bases remaining between them. CDR3 bases: TGCAGTGCTACCTCACTACTAGGGGGGGAGACCCAGTACTTC. This sequence encodes CSATSLLGGETQYF.

This chain uses TRBV9 with TRBJ2-1, with 13 nucleotides matching TRBD2. This CDR3 contains 15 residues. With V trimmed by 3 bases and J by 8 bases, 5 bases remained unmatched. CDR1 is SGDLS, CDR2 YYNGEE, per germline. This chain's CDR3 is CASSAGTSGKHEQFF. The DNA for the CDR3 is TGTGCCAGCAGCGCAGGGACTAGCGGGAAACATGAGCAGTTCTTC.

This clonotype was recorded many times. The chain combines TRBV29-1 with TRBJ2-6; the D is unclear. The V gene lost 5 bases and the J gene lost 0 bases, with 5 bases spanning the gap. Germline V gene data show CDR1 as SQVTM and CDR2 as ANQGSEA. The length of the CDR3 is 13 residues. In DNA, the CDR3 is TGCAGCGTTTTCAACTCTGGGGCCAACGTCCTGACTTTC. This gives the protein CSVFNSGANVLTF.

This clonotype was recorded at least ten times. The J gene is TRBJ2-7, the V gene TRBV9, with a tentative D call TRBD2 (5 bases). Trimming stripped 0 bases from V and 3 bases from J, with 7 bases between. There are 13 residues in the CDR3. Germline CDR1 SGDLS, CDR2 YYNGEE. As DNA, the CDR3 is TGTGCCAGCAGCGTAGATCGGGGCTACGAGCAGTACTTC. Amino acid sequence: CASSVDRGYEQYF.

This clonotype was observed at least ten times. In DNA, the CDR3 is TGTGCCAGCAGCCCCCAGCCGAGTTGGACTGAAGCTTTCTTT. It encodes CASSPQPSWTEAFF. The chain links TRBV7-3 to TRBJ1-1; D is ambiguous. V was clipped by 5 bases and J by 5 bases, with 15 bases between them. Germline V CDR1 and CDR2: SGHTA, FQGTGA. The CDR3 consists of 14 residues. The complete variable domain, with remaining parts taken from reference TRBV7-3 and TRBJ1-1, reads GAGVSQTPSNKVTEKGKYVELRCDPISGHTALYWYRQSLGQGPEFLIYFQGTGAADDSGLPNDRFFAVRPEGSVSTLKIQRTERGDSAVYLCASSPQPSWTEAFFGQGTRLTVV.

Remarks on this clonotype: A much more abundant neighbour one base away suggests this may be a read error. V is TRBV2 and J is TRBJ1-5; D gene unclear. The CDR3 runs to 12 residues. V was pared by 8 bases and J by 5 bases, with 10 bases between. Germline values: CDR1 SNHLY, CDR2 FYNNEI. CDR3 residues: CASGVVDQPQHF. The DNA for the CDR3 is TGTGCCAGCGGTGTCGTGGATCAGCCCCAGCATTTT.

The sample holds many counts of this clonotype. This chain joins TRBV28 and TRBJ1-2; TRBD1 might be the D (5 bases). The CDR3 is made up of 11 amino acids. Germline V gene lookup returns CDR1 MDHEN and CDR2 SYDVKM. The V end lost 8 bases, the J end lost 5 bases, and 9 bases lay between the germline ends. The CDR3 is CASAGTYGYTF. DNA for the CDR3: TGTGCCAGCGCCGGGACGTATGGCTACACCTTC.

This clonotype showed up many times. This sequence is one base from a far larger clone and is likely a read error. V usage is TRBV2 and J usage is TRBJ2-4, with D possibly TRBD2 on 6 matching bases. Germline values: CDR1 SNHLY, CDR2 FYNNEI. This CDR3 spans 15 amino acids. V shed 7 bases and J shed 13 bases, with 26 bases lying between them. This CDR3 is CASTEAGLLQEAQYF. CDR3 nucleotides: TGTGCCAGCACAGAGGCGGGACTTCTCCAAGAGGCCCAGTACTTC. Full variable domain (rest looked up from reference TRBV2 and TRBJ2-4): EPEVTQTPSHQVTQMGQEVILRCVPISNHLYFYWYRQILGQKVEFLVSFYNNEISEKSEIFDDQFSVERPDGSNFTLKIRSTKLEDSAMYFCASTEAGLLQEAQYFGAGTRLSVL.

J is TRBJ2-1 and V is TRBV19; TRBD2 matches at 9 bases. The CDR3 loop spans 14 amino acids. Per germline, CDR1 LNHDA and CDR2 SQIVND (reference sequence). The ends lost 6 bases at V and 8 bases at J; junction bases unmatched: 8. The CDR3 sequence is CASRASGTIHEQFF. CDR3 DNA sequence: TGTGCCAGTAGGGCTAGCGGGACTATCCATGAGCAGTTCTTC.

This clonotype was counted ten times or more. The chain combines TRBV6-1 with TRBJ1-5; TRBD1 might be the D (5 bases). Germline-derived CDR1 and CDR2 are MNHNS and SASEGT. V lost 8 bases and J lost 0, with 11 bases in between. The CDR3 is 14 residues long. The CDR3 sequence: CASGTEYSNQPQHF. The CDR3 DNA reads as TGTGCCAGCGGGACGGAATATAGCAATCAGCCCCAGCATTTT.

This clonotype was detected ten times or more. The chain uses TRBV20-1 and TRBJ1-1, with a tentative D call TRBD1 (6 bases). Trimming took 6 bases from V and 0 from J, leaving 14 bases between them. Germline V gene data show CDR1 as DFQATT and CDR2 as SNEGSKA (reference sequence). This CDR3 is 14 amino acids long. DNA for the CDR3: TGCAGTGCCGGAAGAGGGGGTTTGAACACTGAAGCTTTCTTT. Its protein is CSAGRGGLNTEAFF.

Many counts were recorded for this clonotype. This chain connects TRBV7-2 to TRBJ2-6; no reliable D call. This CDR3 comprises 17 residues. V lost 3 bases, J lost 2 bases, and 14 bases lay in between. Germline lookup yields CDR1 SGHTA and CDR2 FQGNSA. The CDR3 is CASSFTGFLAGANVLTF. The CDR3 nucleotides read TGTGCCAGCAGCTTTACCGGATTTTTGGCTGGGGCCAACGTCCTGACTTTC.

The chain recombines TRBV6-1 with TRBJ1-2; the D is unclear. Germline CDR1 is MNHNS and CDR2 is SASEGT. V lost 6 bases and J lost 8, with 22 bases in between. The length of the CDR3 is 15 residues. CDR3 in amino acids: CASRDQGWRGEGYTF. As DNA, the CDR3 is TGTGCCAGCAGGGACCAAGGTTGGCGGGGAGAAGGCTACACCTTC.

At least ten counts were recorded for this clonotype. The chain has TRBV29-1 and TRBJ2-3; D uncertain. Germline loops: CDR1 SQVTM, CDR2 ANQGSEA. CDR3 size: 14 residues. The germline V and J ends were trimmed by 5 bases and 3 bases, with 15 bases remaining between them. CDR3 sequence: CSVRAPPRTDTQYF. CDR3 sequence (DNA): TGCAGCGTTCGGGCCCCACCTCGGACAGATACGCAGTATTTT.

This clonotype was found many times. The gene calls are TRBV19 and TRBJ1-5; TRBD1 might be the D (6 bases). The germline V gene encodes CDR1 LNHDA and CDR2 SQIVND (reference sequence). The CDR3 is 18 amino acids. V was clipped by 4 bases and J by 3 bases, with 22 bases between them. The CDR3 DNA reads TGTGCCAGTAGTACCCCCAGAGCGGGACAACGCCTCAATCAGCCCCAGCATTTT. It is translated as CASSTPRAGQRLNQPQHF.

This clonotype was seen a handful of times. The chain combines TRBV29-1 with TRBJ2-7; D is uncertain. Trimming cost V 0 bases and J 3 bases, with 9 bases left between them. This CDR3 is built from 13 residues. Germline lookup yields CDR1 SQVTM and CDR2 ANQGSEA. The CDR3 loop is CSVEDTALYEQYF. The DNA for the CDR3 is TGCAGCGTTGAAGACACAGCCCTCTACGAGCAGTACTTC.

This rearrangement joins TRBV6-1 to TRBJ2-7; 7 nucleotides line up with TRBD1. Germline CDR1 and CDR2: MNHNS and SASEGT. V shed 5 bases, J shed 3 bases, and the junction held 7 bases outside the gene matches. This CDR3 has 14 amino acids. DNA of the CDR3: TGTGCCAGCAGTATGGGACAGCTTAACTACGAGCAGTACTTC. This translates into CASSMGQLNYEQYF.

The gene calls are TRBV28 and TRBJ1-1; D possibly corresponds to TRBD1 (6 bases). The CDR3 has 14 amino acids. The germline V gene has CDR1 MDHEN and CDR2 SYDVKM. V was pared by 5 bases and J by 6 bases, with 16 bases between. CDR3 protein: CASSPPPDSSEAFF. In nucleotides, the CDR3 is TGTGCCAGCAGTCCCCCCCCGGACAGTTCTGAAGCTTTCTTT. Together with reference TRBV28 and TRBJ1-1, the CDR3 gives the full variable domain: DVKVTQSSRYLVKRTGEKVFLECVQDMDHENMFWYRQDPGLGLRLIYFSYDVKMKEKGDIPEGYSVSREKKERFSLILESASTNQTSMYLCASSPPPDSSEAFFGQGTRLTVV.

The gene calls are TRBV4-1 and TRBJ1-4, with a weak D call TRBD1 (5 bases). This CDR3 spans 13 amino acids. Germline values: CDR1 MGHRA, CDR2 YSYEKL. V was trimmed by 4 bases and J by 17 bases, leaving 20 bases between them. The CDR3 DNA is TGCGCCAGCAGCCCCCGGGGGGTCGGAGTATCTTTTTTT. This encodes CASSPRGVGVSFF.

The chain uses TRBV6-1 and TRBJ1-2; D gene uncertain. CDR3 length: 11 amino acids. Germline V CDR1 and CDR2: MNHNS, SASEGT. V dropped 8 bases and J dropped 3 bases, with 7 bases sitting between them. The CDR3 region has the DNA TGTGCCAGCTGGGCCGACTATGGCTACACCTTC. Amino acid sequence: CASWADYGYTF.